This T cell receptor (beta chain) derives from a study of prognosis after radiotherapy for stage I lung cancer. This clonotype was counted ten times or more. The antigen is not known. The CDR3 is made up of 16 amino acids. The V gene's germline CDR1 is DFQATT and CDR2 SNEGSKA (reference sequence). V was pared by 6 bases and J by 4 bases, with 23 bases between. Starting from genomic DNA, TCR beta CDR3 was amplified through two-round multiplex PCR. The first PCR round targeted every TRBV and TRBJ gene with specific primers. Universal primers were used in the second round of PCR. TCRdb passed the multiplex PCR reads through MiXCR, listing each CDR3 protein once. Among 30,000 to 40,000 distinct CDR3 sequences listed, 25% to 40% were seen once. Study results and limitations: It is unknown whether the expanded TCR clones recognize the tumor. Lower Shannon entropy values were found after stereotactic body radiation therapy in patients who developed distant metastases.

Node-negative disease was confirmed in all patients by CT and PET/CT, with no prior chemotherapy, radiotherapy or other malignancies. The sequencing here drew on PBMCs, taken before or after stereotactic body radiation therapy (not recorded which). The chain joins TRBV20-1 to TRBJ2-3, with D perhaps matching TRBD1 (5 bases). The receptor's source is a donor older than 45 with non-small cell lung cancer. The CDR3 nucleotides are TGCAGTGCCTCCCGAAAGTACATTGGACATGCAGATACGCAGTATTTT. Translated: CSASRKYIGHADTQYF.